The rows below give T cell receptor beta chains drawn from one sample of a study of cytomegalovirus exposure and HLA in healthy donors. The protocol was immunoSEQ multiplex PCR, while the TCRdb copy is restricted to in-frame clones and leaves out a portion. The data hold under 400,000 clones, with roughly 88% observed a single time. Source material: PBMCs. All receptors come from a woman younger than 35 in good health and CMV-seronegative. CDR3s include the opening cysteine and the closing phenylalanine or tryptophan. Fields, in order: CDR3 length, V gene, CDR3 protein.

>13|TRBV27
CASRGWGGDTQYF
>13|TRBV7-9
CASSHSTGSEQYF
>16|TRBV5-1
CASSSLGTGNTGELFF
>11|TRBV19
CASRGGGPQYF
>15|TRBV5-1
CASSLTGLGNTEAFF
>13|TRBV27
CASSLTGGTEAFF
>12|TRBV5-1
CASSSDYYEQYF
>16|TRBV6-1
CASSEYGASGANVLTF
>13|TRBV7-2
CASSQNVAYEQYF
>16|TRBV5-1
CASSADQGQWNTEAFF
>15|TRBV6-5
CASSFLKDTNTEAFF
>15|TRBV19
CASSPLTVSNQPQHF
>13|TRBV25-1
CASGGTSPDTQYF
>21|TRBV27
CASSPRGLAGTGKQTFYEQYF
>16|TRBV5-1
CASSLASGLAKNIQYF
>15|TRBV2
CASSFLKDRGGTQYF
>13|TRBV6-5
CASKGAGNQPQHF
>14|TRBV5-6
CASSSPDRIYEQYF
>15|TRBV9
CASSDTGGPRNTIYF
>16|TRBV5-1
CASSLDGGADTGELFF
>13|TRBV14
CASSGQATYEQYF
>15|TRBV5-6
CASSHLEGVNEKLFF
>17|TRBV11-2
CASSLDRHVWQGYGYTF
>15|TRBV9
CASSVVPRVGETQYF
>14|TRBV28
CATTSSGKAGEQYF
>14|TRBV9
CASSAGPGGGELFF
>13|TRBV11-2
CASSLLSGYEQYF
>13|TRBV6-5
CASSYNRGYEQFF
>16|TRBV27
CASSLRRDRGFNEQFF
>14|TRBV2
CASSERTGLYGYTF
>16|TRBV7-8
CASSLKRASSYNEQFF
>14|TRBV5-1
CASSLEGSYNEQFF
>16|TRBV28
CASTPQFRQGRYGYTF
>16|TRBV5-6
CASSLRQGVVIHEQYF
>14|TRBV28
CASTRIWGRGEQYF
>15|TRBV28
CASISQGRGGETQYF
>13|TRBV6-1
CASSDLGRDEQYF